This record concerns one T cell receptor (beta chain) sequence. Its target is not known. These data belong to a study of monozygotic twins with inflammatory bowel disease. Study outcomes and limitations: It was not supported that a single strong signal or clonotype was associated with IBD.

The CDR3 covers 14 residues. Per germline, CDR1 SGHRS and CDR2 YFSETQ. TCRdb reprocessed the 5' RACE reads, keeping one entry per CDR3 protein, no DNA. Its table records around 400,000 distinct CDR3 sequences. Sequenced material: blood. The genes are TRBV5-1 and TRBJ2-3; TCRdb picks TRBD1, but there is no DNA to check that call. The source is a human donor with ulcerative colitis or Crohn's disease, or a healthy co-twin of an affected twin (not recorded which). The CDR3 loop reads CASSSGTNTDTQYF. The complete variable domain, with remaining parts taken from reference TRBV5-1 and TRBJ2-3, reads KAGVTQTPRYLIKTRGQQVTLSCSPISGHRSVSWYQQTPGQGLQFLFEYFSETQRNKGNFPGRFSGRQFSNSRSEMNVSTLELGDSALYLCASSSGTNTDTQYFGPGTRLTVL.